This is a list of T cell receptor beta chains from one sample in a study of shared clonotypes between healthy human individuals. Clones were read by immunoSEQ multiplex PCR, and TCRdb kept only the in-frame ones, dropping some. In the table there are roughly 2.6 million clones, 85% to 95% of which are singletons. Sequencing was performed on naive CD4+ T cells sorted from blood. These receptors were taken from a man younger than 35 in good health. The CDR3 runs from the conserved cysteine through the conserved F or W. D genes are given only for firm matches. A row's size may be missing; if present it is once, few, many or a size class.

TRBV7-8,TRBJ2-5,NA,NA,TGTGCCAGCAGCTTACTCGGGGATCACCAAGAGACCCAGTACTTC,CASSLLGDHQETQYF
TRBV27,TRBJ2-2,NA,NA,TGTGCCAGCAGCCCCGGGAACCCCGGGGAGCTGTTTTTT,CASSPGNPGELFF
TRBV4-2,TRBJ2-7,NA,NA,TGTGCCAGCAGCCCCACACTGAGCTACGAGCAGTACTTC,CASSPTLSYEQYF
TRBV2,TRBJ2-4,NA,NA,TGTGCCAGCAGTGTATTACTTCTGGTGACCAAAAACATTCAGTACTTC,CASSVLLLVTKNIQYF
TRBV12-5,TRBJ1-3,few,NA,TGTGCTAGTGGTTTGCCACCGAAGGGAAACACCATATATTTT,CASGLPPKGNTIYF
TRBV5-6,TRBJ2-7,NA,NA,TGTGCCAGCAGCTTGGGGACGAAAAACTCCTACGAGCAGTACTTC,CASSLGTKNSYEQYF
TRBV6-5,TRBJ2-7,NA,TRBD2,TGTGCCAGCAGTTACACCTTCGGGGGGTCCTACGAGCAGTACTTC,CASSYTFGGSYEQYF
TRBV2,TRBJ1-3,NA,NA,TGTGCCAGCAGTGAAGGCCGTAGCTCTGGAAACACCATATATTTT,CASSEGRSSGNTIYF
TRBV19,TRBJ2-2,NA,TRBD2,TGTGCCAGTACGCGGCCTAGCGGGAGGGCCTCGAACACCGGGGAGCTGTTTTTT,CASTRPSGRASNTGELFF
TRBV5-1,TRBJ2-5,NA,NA,TGCGCCAGCAGACCTCGGGAATCTGGCGAGACCCAGTACTTC,CASRPRESGETQYF
TRBV29-1,TRBJ2-7,once,TRBD1,TGCAGCGTTGAGGACGACAGGGGAGGAAGCTACGAGCAGTACTTC,CSVEDDRGGSYEQYF
TRBV18,TRBJ1-3,once,NA,TGTGCCAGCTCACCACCAGGAGATTATGGAAACACCATATATTTT,CASSPPGDYGNTIYF
TRBV19,TRBJ2-7,NA,NA,TGTGCCAGTAGTTTACAGACAGGCAGAGCATTAAGCGAGCAGTACTTC,CASSLQTGRALSEQYF
TRBV7-9,TRBJ2-5,NA,TRBD2,TGTGCCAGCAGCTTGGGACTAGCGGGAGGGCAAGAGACCCAGTACTTC,CASSLGLAGGQETQYF
TRBV5-1,TRBJ2-1,NA,TRBD2,TGCGCCAGCAGTCCCGGGACTAGCCGGGCTGAGCAGTTCTTC,CASSPGTSRAEQFF
TRBV10-3,TRBJ1-4,NA,NA,TGTGCCACCAAGGACGGACCAAATGAAAAACTGTTTTTT,CATKDGPNEKLFF
TRBV7-2,TRBJ2-5,NA,TRBD1,TGTGCCAGCAGGTGGACAGGGGGCCTCCAAGAGACCCAGTACTTC,CASRWTGGLQETQYF
TRBV27,TRBJ1-4,NA,NA,TGTGCCAGCAGTCCCCAGGGATCCACTAATGAAAAACTGTTTTTT,CASSPQGSTNEKLFF
TRBV9,TRBJ2-1,NA,TRBD2,TGTGCCAGCAGACCGACTCGGGGGGGTTCCTACAATGAGCAGTTCTTC,CASRPTRGGSYNEQFF
TRBV25-1,TRBJ2-2,NA,NA,TGTGCCAGCAGTGTAGGATCGAACACCGGGGAGCTGTTTTTT,CASSVGSNTGELFF
TRBV7-9,TRBJ1-6,once,TRBD1,TGTGCCAGCAGCGAGACCGGGACAGGGGGAATGTCACCCCTCCACTTT,CASSETGTGGMSPLHF
TRBV30,TRBJ1-2,NA,NA,TGTGCCTGGACCCACCCTAGCACCAGTGGGGGCTACACCTTC,CAWTHPSTSGGYTF
TRBV7-3,TRBJ2-3,NA,TRBD1,TGTGCCAGCAGCCAGAGCAGGGGGTATACAGATACGCAGTATTTT,CASSQSRGYTDTQYF
TRBV27,TRBJ2-3,NA,NA,TGTGCCAGCAAAAAGTTGCTAGCCCCCACAGATACGCAGTATTTT,CASKKLLAPTDTQYF
TRBV2,TRBJ2-1,NA,NA,TGTGCCAGCAAAGCCGGAAACAATGAGCAGTTCTTC,CASKAGNNEQFF
TRBV12-5,TRBJ2-7,NA,NA,TGTGCTAGTGGTTTGGTACCGGGTGCCCCCGTCGAGCAGTACTTC,CASGLVPGAPVEQYF
TRBV27,TRBJ1-4,once,TRBD1,TGTGCCAGCAGTGTAGTACCGGGACAGGGAAATGAAAAACTGTTTTTT,CASSVVPGQGNEKLFF
TRBV28,TRBJ2-7,NA,TRBD1,TGTGCCAGCAGGTCACAGGGGGTAGGAACCTACGAGCAGTACTTC,CASRSQGVGTYEQYF
TRBV19,TRBJ1-4,NA,NA,TGTGCCAGTAGTATGGCACACAGGGCGCTTGAAAAACTGTTTTTT,CASSMAHRALEKLFF
TRBV6-6,TRBJ2-1,NA,TRBD2,TGTGCCAGCAGAGGGACTAGCGGGCCCAATGAGCAGTTCTTC,CASRGTSGPNEQFF
TRBV7-8,TRBJ2-7,NA,NA,TGTGCCAGCAGCCTCGACGGCCTCCAGAGTCTCGAGCAGTACTTC,CASSLDGLQSLEQYF
TRBV5-1,TRBJ2-5,once,TRBD1,TGCGCCAGCCGCACAGGGGGAGGTTTTCAAGAGACCCAGTACTTC,CASRTGGGFQETQYF
TRBV3-1/TRBV3-2,TRBJ2-3,NA,NA,TGTGCCAGCAGCCAAGGCGCGACATTT,CASSQGATF
TRBV5-1,TRBJ1-1,NA,TRBD1,TGCGCCAGCAGCTTCAGGGGGGGCACTGAAGCTTTCTTT,CASSFRGGTEAFF
TRBV5-6,TRBJ1-2,once,NA,TGTGCCAGCAGCTTGTGGGGGCCAGGCTATGGCTACACCTTC,CASSLWGPGYGYTF
TRBV15,TRBJ2-7,NA,TRBD1,TGTGCCACCAGCAGAGGGGACAGACCCCACGAGCAGTACTTC,CATSRGDRPHEQYF
TRBV9,TRBJ2-3,NA,NA,TGTGCCAGCAGCGTATCTCCCACAGATACGCAGTATTTT,CASSVSPTDTQYF
TRBV7-2,TRBJ2-2,NA,TRBD1,TGTGCCAGCAGCCGACCCTTCAGGACAGGGGACAACACCGGGGAGCTGTTTTTT,CASSRPFRTGDNTGELFF
TRBV28,TRBJ1-2,NA,TRBD1,TGTGCCAGCAGGACTGGACAGGGGGGGACCTATGGCTACACCTTC,CASRTGQGGTYGYTF
TRBV5-1,TRBJ1-1,NA,NA,TGCGCCAGCAGCATACAGGGTCCGAACACTGAAGCTTTCTTT,CASSIQGPNTEAFF
TRBV7-2,TRBJ2-1,NA,TRBD2,TGTGCCAGCAGCTTTAGTCCGGGAGGGCCGGAGTTCTTC,CASSFSPGGPEFF
TRBV2,TRBJ1-1,few,NA,TGTGCCAGCAGCCCAGAGGGGGTCGCTGAAGCTTTCTTT,CASSPEGVAEAFF
TRBV6-1,TRBJ2-2,NA,TRBD1,TGTGCCAGCAGTGGACAGGGAGCCGGGGAGCTGTTTTTT,CASSGQGAGELFF
TRBV19,TRBJ1-1,NA,TRBD1,TGTGCCAGTAGTAGAGGGACAGAAAAACTATTGAACACTGAAGCTTTCTTT,CASSRGTEKLLNTEAFF
TRBV5-1,TRBJ1-2,NA,TRBD1,TGCGCCAGCAGCTTGAGGGGGCGGGACGGCTACACCTTC,CASSLRGRDGYTF
TRBV27,TRBJ2-1,NA,TRBD2,TGTGCCAGCAGTTTAGGACTAGCGGGAGTAAATGAGCAGTTCTTC,CASSLGLAGVNEQFF
TRBV7-2,TRBJ2-7,NA,NA,TGTGCCAGCAGCTTAAAAGCCTACGAGCAGTACTTC,CASSLKAYEQYF
TRBV7-2,TRBJ2-7,NA,NA,TGTGCCAGCAGCCTGGGTGGTCGCTCCTACGAGCAGTACTTC,CASSLGGRSYEQYF